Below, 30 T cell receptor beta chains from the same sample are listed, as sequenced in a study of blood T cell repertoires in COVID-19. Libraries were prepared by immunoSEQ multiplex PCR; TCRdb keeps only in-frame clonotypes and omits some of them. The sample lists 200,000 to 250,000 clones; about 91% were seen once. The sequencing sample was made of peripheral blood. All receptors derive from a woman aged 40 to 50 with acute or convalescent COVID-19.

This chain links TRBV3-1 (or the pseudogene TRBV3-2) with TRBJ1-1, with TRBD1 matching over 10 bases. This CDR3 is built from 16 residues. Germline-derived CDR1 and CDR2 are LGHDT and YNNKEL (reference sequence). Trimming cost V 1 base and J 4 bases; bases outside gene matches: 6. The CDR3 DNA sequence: TGTGCCAGCAGCCAAGGCTCGGGACAGGGGCCCACTGAAGCTTTCTTT. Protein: CASSQGSGQGPTEAFF.

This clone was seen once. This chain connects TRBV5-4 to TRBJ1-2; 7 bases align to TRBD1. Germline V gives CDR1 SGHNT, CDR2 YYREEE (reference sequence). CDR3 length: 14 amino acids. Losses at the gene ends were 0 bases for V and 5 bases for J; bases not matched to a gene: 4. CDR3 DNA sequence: TGTGCCAGCAGCTTGGGACAGGGATCGTATGGCTACACCTTC. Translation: CASSLGQGSYGYTF. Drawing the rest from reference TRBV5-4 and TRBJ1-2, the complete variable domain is ETGVTQSPTHLIKTRGQQVTLRCSSQSGHNTVSWYQQALGQGPQFIFQYYREEENGRGNFPPRFSGLQFPNYSSELNVNALELDDSALYLCASSLGQGSYGYTFGSGTRLTVV.

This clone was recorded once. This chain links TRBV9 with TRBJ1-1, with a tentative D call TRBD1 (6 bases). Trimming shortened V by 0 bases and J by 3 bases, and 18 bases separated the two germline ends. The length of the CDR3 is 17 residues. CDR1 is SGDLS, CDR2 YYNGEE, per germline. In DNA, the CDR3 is TGTGCCAGCAGCGTAGCCCCTATCGGGGGGCAGTACACTGAAGCTTTCTTT. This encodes CASSVAPIGGQYTEAFF.

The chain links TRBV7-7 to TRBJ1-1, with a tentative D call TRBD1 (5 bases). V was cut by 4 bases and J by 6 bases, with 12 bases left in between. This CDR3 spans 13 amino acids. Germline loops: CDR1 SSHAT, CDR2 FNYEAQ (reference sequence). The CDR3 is CASSSDGQSEAFF. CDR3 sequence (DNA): TGTGCCAGCAGCTCCGACGGACAATCTGAAGCTTTCTTT.

The CDR3 reads CASSESLGLDYEQYV. The CDR3 DNA sequence: TGTGCCAGCAGTGAATCCCTTGGACTAGACTACGAGCAGTACGTC. The chain employs TRBV6-1 and TRBJ2-7; TRBD2 aligns across 7 bases. The CDR3 runs 15 residues. Germline CDR1 is MNHNS and CDR2 is SASEGT. Losses at the gene ends were 2 bases for V and 3 bases for J; bases not matched to a gene: 7.

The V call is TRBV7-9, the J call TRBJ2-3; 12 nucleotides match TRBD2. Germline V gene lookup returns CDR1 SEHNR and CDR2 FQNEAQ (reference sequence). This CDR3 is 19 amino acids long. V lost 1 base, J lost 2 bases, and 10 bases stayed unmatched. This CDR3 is CASSLDGTSGRRYTDTQYF. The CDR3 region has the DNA TGTGCCAGCAGCTTAGACGGGACTAGCGGGCGGCGTTACACAGATACGCAGTATTTT. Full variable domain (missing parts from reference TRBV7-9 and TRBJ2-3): DTGVSQNPRHKITKRGQNVTFRCDPISEHNRLYWYRQTLGQGPEFLTYFQNEAQLEKSRLLSDRFSAERPKGSFSTLEIQRTEQGDSAMYLCASSLDGTSGRRYTDTQYFGPGTRLTVL.

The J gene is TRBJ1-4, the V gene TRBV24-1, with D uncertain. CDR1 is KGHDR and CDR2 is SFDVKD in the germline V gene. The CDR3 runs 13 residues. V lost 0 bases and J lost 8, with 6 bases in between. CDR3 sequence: CATSDLSSEKLFF. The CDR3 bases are TGTGCCACCAGTGATTTGTCGTCCGAAAAACTGTTTTTT.

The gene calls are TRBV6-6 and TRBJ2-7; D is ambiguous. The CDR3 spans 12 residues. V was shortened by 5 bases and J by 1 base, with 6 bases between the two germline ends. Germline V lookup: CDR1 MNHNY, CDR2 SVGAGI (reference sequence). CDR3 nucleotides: TGTGCCAGCAGTCCCGGGTCCTACGAGCAGTACGTC. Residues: CASSPGSYEQYV.

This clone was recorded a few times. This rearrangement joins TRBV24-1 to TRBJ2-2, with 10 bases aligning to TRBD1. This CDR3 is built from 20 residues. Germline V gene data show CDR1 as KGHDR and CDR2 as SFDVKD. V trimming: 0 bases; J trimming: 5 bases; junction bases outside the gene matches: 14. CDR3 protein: CATSDLRSDRGIRKTGELFF. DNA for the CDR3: TGTGCCACCAGTGATTTGAGGTCGGACAGGGGGATTAGGAAGACCGGGGAGCTGTTTTTT.

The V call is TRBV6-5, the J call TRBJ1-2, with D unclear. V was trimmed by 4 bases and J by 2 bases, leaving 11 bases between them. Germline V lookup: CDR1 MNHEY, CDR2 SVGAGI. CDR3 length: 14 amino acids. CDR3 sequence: CASSFPGGNYGYTF. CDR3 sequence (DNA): TGTGCCAGCAGTTTCCCCGGCGGGAACTATGGCTACACCTTC.

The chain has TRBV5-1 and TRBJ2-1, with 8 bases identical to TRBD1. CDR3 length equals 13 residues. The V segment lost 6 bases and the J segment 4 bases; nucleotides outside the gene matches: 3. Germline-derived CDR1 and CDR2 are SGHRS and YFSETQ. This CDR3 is CASNGQGYNEQFF. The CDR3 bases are TGCGCCAGCAATGGACAGGGATACAATGAGCAGTTCTTC.

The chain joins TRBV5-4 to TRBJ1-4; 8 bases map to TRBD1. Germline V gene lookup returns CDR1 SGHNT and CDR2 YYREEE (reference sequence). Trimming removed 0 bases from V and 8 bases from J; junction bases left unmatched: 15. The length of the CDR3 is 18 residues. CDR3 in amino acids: CASSLGGGIRGRGEKLFF. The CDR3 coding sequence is TGTGCCAGCAGCTTGGGAGGGGGCATCAGGGGGCGCGGGGAAAAACTGTTTTTT.

CDR3 nucleotides: TGCGCCAGCAGCCAAGATATGTTAGGGGGCGTCACTGAAGCTTTCTTT. It yields the protein CASSQDMLGGVTEAFF. The J gene is TRBJ1-1, the V gene TRBV4-1; the match to TRBD1 covers 7 bases. This CDR3 has 16 amino acids. V lost 0 bases and J lost 4; bases outside the gene matches: 8. Per germline, CDR1 MGHRA and CDR2 YSYEKL.

The CDR3 DNA reads TGTGCCAGCAAAAAAGACTACTCTGGAAACACCATATATTTT. It encodes CASKKDYSGNTIYF. The chain carries TRBV6-5 and TRBJ1-3; no clear D. Trimming left V 7 bases short and J 0 bases short, with 10 bases between. Per germline, CDR1 MNHEY and CDR2 SVGAGI. This CDR3 has 14 residues.

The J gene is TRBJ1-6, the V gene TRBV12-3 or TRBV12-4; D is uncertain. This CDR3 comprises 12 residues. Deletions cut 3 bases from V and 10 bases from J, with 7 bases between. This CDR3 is CASSFGSSPLHF. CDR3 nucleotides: TGTGCCAGCAGTTTCGGGTCCTCACCCCTCCACTTT.

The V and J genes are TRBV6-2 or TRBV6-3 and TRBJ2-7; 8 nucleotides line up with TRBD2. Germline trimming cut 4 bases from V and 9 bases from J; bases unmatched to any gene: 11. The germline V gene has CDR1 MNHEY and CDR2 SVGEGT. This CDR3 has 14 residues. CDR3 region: CASSWASGGSRQYV. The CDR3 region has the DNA TGTGCCAGCAGTTGGGCCAGCGGGGGTAGTAGGCAGTACGTC.

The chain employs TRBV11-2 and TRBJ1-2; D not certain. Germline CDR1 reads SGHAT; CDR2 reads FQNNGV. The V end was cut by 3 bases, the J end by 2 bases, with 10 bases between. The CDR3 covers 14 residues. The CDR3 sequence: CASSFSSQNYGYTF. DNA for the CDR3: TGTGCCAGCAGCTTTTCTTCACAGAACTATGGCTACACCTTC.

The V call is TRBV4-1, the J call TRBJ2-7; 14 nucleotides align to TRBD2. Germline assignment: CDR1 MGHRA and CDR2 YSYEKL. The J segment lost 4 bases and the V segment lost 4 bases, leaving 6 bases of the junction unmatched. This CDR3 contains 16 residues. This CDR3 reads CASSPGLAGGPYEQYV. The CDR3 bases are TGCGCCAGCAGCCCTGGACTAGCGGGGGGCCCTTACGAGCAGTACGTC.

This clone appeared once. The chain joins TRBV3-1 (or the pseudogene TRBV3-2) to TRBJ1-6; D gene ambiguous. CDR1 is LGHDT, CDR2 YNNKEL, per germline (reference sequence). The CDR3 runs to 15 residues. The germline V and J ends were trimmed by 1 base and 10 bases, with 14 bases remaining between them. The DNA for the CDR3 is TGTGCCAGCAGCCAAGTTAGAGGGCCGGACTCACCCCTCCACTTT. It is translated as CASSQVRGPDSPLHF.

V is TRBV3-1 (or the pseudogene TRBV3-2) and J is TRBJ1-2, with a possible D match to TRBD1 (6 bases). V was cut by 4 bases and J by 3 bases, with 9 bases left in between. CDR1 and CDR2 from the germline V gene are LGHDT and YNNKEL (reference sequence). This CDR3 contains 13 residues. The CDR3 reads CASSPRGDYGYTF. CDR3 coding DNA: TGTGCCAGCAGCCCCAGGGGCGACTATGGCTACACCTTC.

CDR3 nucleotides: TGCGCCAGCAGCTTGGCTCGGCAGGGTAGTGGCTACACCTTC. It encodes CASSLARQGSGYTF. The chain combines TRBV5-1 with TRBJ1-2; tentatively, D is TRBD1 (5 bases). The CDR3 sequence is 14 residues long. Trimming removed 0 bases at V and 7 bases at J, with 13 bases between. CDR1 is SGHRS, CDR2 YFSETQ, per germline.

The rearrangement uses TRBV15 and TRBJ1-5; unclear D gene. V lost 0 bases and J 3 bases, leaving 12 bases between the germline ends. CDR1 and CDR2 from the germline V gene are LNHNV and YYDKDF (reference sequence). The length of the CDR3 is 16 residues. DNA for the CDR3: TGTGCCACCAGCAGAGATCGGAGGCGGCTCAATCAGCCCCAGCATTTT. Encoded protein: CATSRDRRRLNQPQHF.

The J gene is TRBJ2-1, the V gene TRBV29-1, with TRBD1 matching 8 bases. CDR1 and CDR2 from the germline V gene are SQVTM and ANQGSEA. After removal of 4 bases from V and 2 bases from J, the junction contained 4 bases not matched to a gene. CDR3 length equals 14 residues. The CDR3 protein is CSVGTGLPYNEQFF. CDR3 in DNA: TGCAGCGTTGGGACAGGGCTACCCTACAATGAGCAGTTCTTC.

The CDR3 loop is CASSEGFIDQPQHF. CDR3 nucleotides: TGTGCCAGCAGTGAAGGTTTTATTGATCAGCCCCAGCATTTT. The rearrangement joins TRBV2 to TRBJ1-5; D is undetermined. The V end was cut by 1 base, the J end by 5 bases, with 9 bases between. The CDR3 length is 14 residues. Per the germline V gene, CDR1 is SNHLY and CDR2 is FYNNEI.

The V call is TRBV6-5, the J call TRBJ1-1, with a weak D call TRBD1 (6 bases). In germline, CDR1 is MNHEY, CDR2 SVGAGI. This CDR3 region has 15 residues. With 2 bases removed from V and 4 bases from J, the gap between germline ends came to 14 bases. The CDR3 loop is CASSYEGEGPTEAFF. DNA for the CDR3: TGTGCCAGCAGTTACGAGGGGGAGGGTCCCACTGAAGCTTTCTTT.

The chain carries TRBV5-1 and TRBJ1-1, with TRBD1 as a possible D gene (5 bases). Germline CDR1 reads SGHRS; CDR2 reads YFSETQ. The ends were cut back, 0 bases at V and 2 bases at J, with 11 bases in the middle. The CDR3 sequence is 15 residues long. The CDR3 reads CASSLALGGNTEAFF. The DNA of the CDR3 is TGCGCCAGCAGCTTGGCCTTGGGGGGTAACACTGAAGCTTTCTTT. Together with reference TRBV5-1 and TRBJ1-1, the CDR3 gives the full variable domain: KAGVTQTPRYLIKTRGQQVTLSCSPISGHRSVSWYQQTPGQGLQFLFEYFSETQRNKGNFPGRFSGRQFSNSRSEMNVSTLELGDSALYLCASSLALGGNTEAFFGQGTRLTVV.

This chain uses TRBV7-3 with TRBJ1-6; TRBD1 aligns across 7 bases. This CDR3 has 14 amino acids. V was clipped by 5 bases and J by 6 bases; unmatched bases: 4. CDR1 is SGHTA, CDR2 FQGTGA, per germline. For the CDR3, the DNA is TGTGCCAGCAGCCCCGGACAGGTTAATTCACCCCTCCACTTT. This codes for CASSPGQVNSPLHF. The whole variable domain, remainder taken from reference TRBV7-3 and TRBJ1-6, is GAGVSQTPSNKVTEKGKYVELRCDPISGHTALYWYRQSLGQGPEFLIYFQGTGAADDSGLPNDRFFAVRPEGSVSTLKIQRTERGDSAVYLCASSPGQVNSPLHFGNGTRLTVT.

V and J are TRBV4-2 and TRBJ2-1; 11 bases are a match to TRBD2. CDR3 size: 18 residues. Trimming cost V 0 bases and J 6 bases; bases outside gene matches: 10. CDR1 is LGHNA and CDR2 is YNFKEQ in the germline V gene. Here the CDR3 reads CASSQDSGGGHKSNEQFF. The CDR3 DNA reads TGTGCCAGCAGCCAAGATAGCGGGGGGGGCCATAAATCCAATGAGCAGTTCTTC.

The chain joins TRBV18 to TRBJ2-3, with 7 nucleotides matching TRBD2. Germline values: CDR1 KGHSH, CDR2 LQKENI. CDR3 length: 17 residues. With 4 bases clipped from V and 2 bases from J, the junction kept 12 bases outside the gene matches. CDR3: CASSLVSGGYLTDTQYF. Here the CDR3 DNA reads TGTGCCAGCTCACTGGTCTCGGGAGGATACCTCACAGATACGCAGTATTTT.

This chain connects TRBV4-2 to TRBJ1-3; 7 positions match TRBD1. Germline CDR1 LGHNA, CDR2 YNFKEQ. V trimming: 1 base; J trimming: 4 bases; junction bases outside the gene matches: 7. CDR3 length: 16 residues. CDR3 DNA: TGTGCCAGCAGCCAAGGAGGCAGGGGGAGAGGAAACACCATATATTTT. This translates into CASSQGGRGRGNTIYF.